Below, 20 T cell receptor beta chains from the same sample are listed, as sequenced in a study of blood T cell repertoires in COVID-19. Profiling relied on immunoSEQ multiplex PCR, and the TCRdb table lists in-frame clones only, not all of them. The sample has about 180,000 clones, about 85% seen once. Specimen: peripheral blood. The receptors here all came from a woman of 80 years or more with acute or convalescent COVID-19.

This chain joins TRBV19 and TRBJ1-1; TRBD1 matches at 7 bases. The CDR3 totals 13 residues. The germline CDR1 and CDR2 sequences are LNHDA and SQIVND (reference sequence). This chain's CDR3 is CASQGDSETEAFF. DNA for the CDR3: TGTGCTTCCCAGGGGGACAGCGAAACTGAAGCTTTCTTT.

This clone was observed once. The CDR3 loop is CASSLTADLAKNIQYF. In DNA form, the CDR3 reads TGTGCCAGCAGTTTAACGGCGGATTTAGCCAAAAACATTCAGTACTTC. This chain connects TRBV28 to TRBJ2-4; D unresolved. V was pared by 2 bases and J by 0 bases, with 11 bases between. The CDR3 spans 16 residues. Germline assignment: CDR1 MDHEN and CDR2 SYDVKM.

The CDR3 DNA is TGTGCCAGCGGGCGCACCCAAGAGACCCAGTACTTC. Translated, it gives CASGRTQETQYF. The genes are TRBV6-5 and TRBJ2-5; D gene uncertain. The germline V gene has CDR1 MNHEY and CDR2 SVGAGI. The V and J ends lost 8 bases and 1 base respectively, with 8 bases between them. The CDR3 loop spans 12 amino acids.

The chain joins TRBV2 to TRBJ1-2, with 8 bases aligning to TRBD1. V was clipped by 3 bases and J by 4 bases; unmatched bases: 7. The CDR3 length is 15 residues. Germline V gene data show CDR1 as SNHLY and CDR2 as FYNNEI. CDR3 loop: CASSDQGAFGYGYTF. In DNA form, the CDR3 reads TGTGCCAGCAGTGATCAGGGGGCGTTTGGCTATGGCTACACCTTC.

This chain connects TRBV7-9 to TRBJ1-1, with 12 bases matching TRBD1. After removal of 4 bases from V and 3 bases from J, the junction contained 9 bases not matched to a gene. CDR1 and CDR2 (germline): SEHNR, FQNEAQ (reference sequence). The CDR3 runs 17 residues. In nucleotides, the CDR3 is TGTGCCAGCAGCTCGGTCGGGACAGGGGGCTTAGACACTGAAGCTTTCTTT. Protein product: CASSSVGTGGLDTEAFF.

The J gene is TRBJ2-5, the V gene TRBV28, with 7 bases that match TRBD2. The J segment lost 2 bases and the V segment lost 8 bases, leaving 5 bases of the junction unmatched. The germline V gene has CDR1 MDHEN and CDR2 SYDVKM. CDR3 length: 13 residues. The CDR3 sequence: CASSPGGQETQYF. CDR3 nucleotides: TGTGCCAGCTCCCCCGGGGGGCAAGAGACCCAGTACTTC.

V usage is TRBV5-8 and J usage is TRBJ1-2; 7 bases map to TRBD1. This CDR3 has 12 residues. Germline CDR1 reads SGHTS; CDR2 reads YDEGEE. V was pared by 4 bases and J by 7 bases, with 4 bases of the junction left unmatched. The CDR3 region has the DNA TGTGCCAGCAGCCTCGGGACAGCTGGCTACACCTTC. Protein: CASSLGTAGYTF.

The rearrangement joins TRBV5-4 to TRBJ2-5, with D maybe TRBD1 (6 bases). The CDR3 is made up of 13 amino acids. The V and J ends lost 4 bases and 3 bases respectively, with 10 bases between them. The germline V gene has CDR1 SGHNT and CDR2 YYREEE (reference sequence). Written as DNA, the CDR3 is TGTGCCAGCAGCATGACAGGTGAAGAGACCCAGTACTTC. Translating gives CASSMTGEETQYF.

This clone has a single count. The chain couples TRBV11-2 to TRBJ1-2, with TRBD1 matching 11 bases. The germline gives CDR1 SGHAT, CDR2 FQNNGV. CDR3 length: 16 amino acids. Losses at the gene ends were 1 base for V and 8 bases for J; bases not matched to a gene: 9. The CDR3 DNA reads TGTGCCAGCAGCTTAGTCCCTGGACAGGGGGCGATCGGCTACACCTTC. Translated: CASSLVPGQGAIGYTF.

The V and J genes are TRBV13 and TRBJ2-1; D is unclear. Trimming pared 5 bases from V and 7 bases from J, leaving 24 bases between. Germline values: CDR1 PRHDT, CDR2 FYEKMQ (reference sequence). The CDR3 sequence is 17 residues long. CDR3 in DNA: TGTGCCAGCAGCCCTCCTAAAGCCCGCGTAGAGAGGAATGAGCAGTTCTTC. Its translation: CASSPPKARVERNEQFF.

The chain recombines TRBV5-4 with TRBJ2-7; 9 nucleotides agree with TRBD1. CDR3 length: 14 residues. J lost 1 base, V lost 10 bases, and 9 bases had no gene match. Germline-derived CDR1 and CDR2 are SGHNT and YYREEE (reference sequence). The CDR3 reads CAGAFGQGSYEQYF. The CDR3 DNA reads TGTGCCGGGGCATTCGGACAGGGGTCCTACGAGCAGTACTTC.

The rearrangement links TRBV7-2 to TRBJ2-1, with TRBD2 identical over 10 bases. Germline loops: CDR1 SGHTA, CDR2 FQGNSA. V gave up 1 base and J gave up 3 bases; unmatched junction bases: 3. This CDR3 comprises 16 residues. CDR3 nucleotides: TGTGCCAGCAGCTTAGGGCTAGCGGGAGTCTACAATGAGCAGTTCTTC. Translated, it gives CASSLGLAGVYNEQFF.

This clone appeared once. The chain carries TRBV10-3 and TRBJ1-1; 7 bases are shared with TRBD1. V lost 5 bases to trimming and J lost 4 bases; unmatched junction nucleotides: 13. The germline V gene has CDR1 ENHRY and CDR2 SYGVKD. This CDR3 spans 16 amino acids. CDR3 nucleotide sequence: TGTGCCATCAGTACCTCGACAGGGTTGGATAGCACTGAAGCTTTCTTT. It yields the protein CAISTSTGLDSTEAFF.

CDR3 coding DNA: TGTGCCACCAGCCCAAGAAAGGGGCATGGCACCGGGGAGCTGTTTTTT. Protein sequence: CATSPRKGHGTGELFF. V gene TRBV15 combines with J gene TRBJ2-2; perhaps TRBD1 as D (5 bases). V lost 5 bases and J lost 4, with 17 bases in between. The CDR3 has 16 amino acids. The V gene's germline CDR1 is LNHNV and CDR2 YYDKDF (reference sequence).

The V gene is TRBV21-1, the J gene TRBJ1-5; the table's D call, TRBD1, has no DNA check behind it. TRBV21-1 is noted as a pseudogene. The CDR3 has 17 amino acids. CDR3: CASSRGQGIESNQPQHF. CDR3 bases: TGTGCCAGCAGCAGAGGACAGGGGATAGAGAGCAATCAGCCCCAGCATTTT.

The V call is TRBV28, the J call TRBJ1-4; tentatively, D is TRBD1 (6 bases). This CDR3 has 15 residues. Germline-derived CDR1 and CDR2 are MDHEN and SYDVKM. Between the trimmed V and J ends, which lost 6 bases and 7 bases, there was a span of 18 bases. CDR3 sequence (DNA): TGTGCCAGCAGCCAACCGACGAGGGGGAGTGAAAAACTGTTTTTT. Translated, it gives CASSQPTRGSEKLFF.

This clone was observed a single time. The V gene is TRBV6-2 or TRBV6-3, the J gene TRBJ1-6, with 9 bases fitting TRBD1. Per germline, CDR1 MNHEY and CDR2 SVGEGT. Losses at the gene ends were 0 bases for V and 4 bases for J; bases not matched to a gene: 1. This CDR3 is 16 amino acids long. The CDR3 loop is CASSYSGQGYNSPLHF. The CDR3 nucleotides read TGTGCCAGCAGTTACTCTGGACAGGGGTATAATTCACCCCTCCACTTT.

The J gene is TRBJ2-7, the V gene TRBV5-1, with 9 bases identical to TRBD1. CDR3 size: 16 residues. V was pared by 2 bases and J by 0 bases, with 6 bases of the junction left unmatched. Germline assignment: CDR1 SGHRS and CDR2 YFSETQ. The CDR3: CASSFSTGGYSYEQYF. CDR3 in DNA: TGCGCCAGCAGCTTCTCTACAGGGGGCTACTCCTACGAGCAGTACTTC.

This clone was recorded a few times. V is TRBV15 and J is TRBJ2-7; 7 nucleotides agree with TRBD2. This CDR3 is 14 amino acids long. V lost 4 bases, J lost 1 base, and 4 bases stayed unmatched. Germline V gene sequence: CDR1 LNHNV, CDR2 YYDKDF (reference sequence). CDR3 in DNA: TGTGCCACCAGCAAAACGGGGGGTTCCTACGAGCAGTACTTC. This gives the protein CATSKTGGSYEQYF.

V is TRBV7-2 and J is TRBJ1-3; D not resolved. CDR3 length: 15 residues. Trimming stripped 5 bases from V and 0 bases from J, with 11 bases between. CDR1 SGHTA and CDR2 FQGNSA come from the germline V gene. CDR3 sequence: CASSRGSSSGNTIYF. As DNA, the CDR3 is TGTGCCAGCAGCCGCGGATCCTCCTCTGGAAACACCATATATTTT.